The 10 T cell receptor beta chains given below trace back to one sample, sequenced in a study of Ad26.COV2.S vaccination and SARS-CoV-2 variants. Sequenced by immunoSEQ multiplex PCR; TCRdb stores in-frame clones only, minus some. The table shows about 480,000 clones, with around nine tenths occurring only once. Treatment defined: around 19 received Ad26.COV2.S at low or high dose, single or two shots; about 5 received placebo; per-sample allocation not given. The study sampled participants on day 63 after the first vaccine or placebo injection. The input for sequencing was peripheral blood, taken in a trial of Ad26.COV2.S vaccine versus placebo. The receptors come from a person aged 18 to 59 who received the Ad26.COV2.S COVID-19 vaccine or a placebo.

The chain couples TRBV9 to TRBJ1-2, with TRBD1 matching over 10 bases. The V gene's germline CDR1 is SGDLS and CDR2 YYNGEE. The CDR3 spans 16 residues. V shed 5 bases, J shed 7 bases, and the junction held 14 bases outside the gene matches. The CDR3 loop reads CASSLTGTGDVGGYTF. The DNA for the CDR3 is TGTGCCAGCAGTCTCACCGGGACAGGGGACGTAGGTGGCTACACCTTC.

The rearrangement links TRBV18 to TRBJ2-7, with D possibly TRBD1 on 5 matching bases. Trimming left V 6 bases short and J 0 bases short, with 12 bases between. The CDR3 has 14 residues. Germline CDR1 and CDR2: KGHSH and LQKENI. The CDR3 spells CASSPDRFSYEQYF. Here the CDR3 DNA reads TGTGCCAGCTCCCCCGACAGATTCTCCTACGAGCAGTACTTC.

This clone is a singleton in its sample. The chain recombines TRBV5-8 with TRBJ2-6; 7 bases fit TRBD1. V lost 0 bases, J lost 0 bases, and 6 bases stayed unmatched. This CDR3 is 18 amino acids long. CDR1 and CDR2 (germline): SGHTS, YDEGEE. In DNA form, the CDR3 reads TGTGCCAGCAGCTTGGGGGGACAGAGTCCCTCTGGGGCCAACGTCCTGACTTTC. It is translated as CASSLGGQSPSGANVLTF.

For this clone: One base away lies a much larger clone, so this may be a sequencing read error. This sample also contains other DNA sequences that code for the same CDR3. The chain carries TRBV2 and TRBJ1-6; 7 bases are a match to TRBD1. CDR3 length: 13 residues. Germline CDR1 is SNHLY and CDR2 is FYNNEI. Unmatched junction bases numbered 1, after V lost 4 bases and J lost 7 bases. The CDR3: CASSGQGNSPLHF. The DNA of the CDR3 is TGTGCCAGCAGTGGACAGGGAAATTCACCCCTCCACTTT.

The chain couples TRBV2 to TRBJ1-5; D not resolved. This CDR3 region has 14 residues. The V end lost 6 bases, the J end lost 0 bases, and 9 bases lay between the germline ends. From germline, CDR1 is SNHLY and CDR2 FYNNEI. As DNA, the CDR3 is TGTGCCAGCAGCGGGATATATAGCAATCAGCCCCAGCATTTT. Protein: CASSGIYSNQPQHF.

This clone was observed a single time. V usage is TRBV24-1 and J usage is TRBJ1-1, with 8 bases fitting TRBD1. The germline V gene encodes CDR1 KGHDR and CDR2 SFDVKD. V shed 0 bases, J shed 2 bases, and the junction held 7 bases outside the gene matches. The CDR3 spans 17 residues. This chain's CDR3 is CATSDLLEQGANTEAFF. CDR3 in DNA: TGTGCCACCAGTGATTTGCTTGAGCAGGGGGCCAACACTGAAGCTTTCTTT.

This clone was found once. This sequence joins TRBV7-3 and TRBJ2-6, with TRBD1 matching over 9 bases. The CDR3 is made up of 17 amino acids. Germline V gene data show CDR1 as SGHTA and CDR2 as FQGTGA. Trimming at V came to 5 bases and at J to 4 bases, leaving 9 bases not matched to a gene. In nucleotides, the CDR3 is TGTGCCAGCAGCAAGCCGGGACAGGGACCCGGGGCCAACGTCCTGACTTTC. As protein: CASSKPGQGPGANVLTF.

The rearrangement links TRBV3-1 (or the pseudogene TRBV3-2) to TRBJ2-2, with D perhaps matching TRBD1 (6 bases). Trimming removed 6 bases at V and 8 bases at J, with 13 bases between. CDR1 LGHDT and CDR2 YNNKEL come from the germline V gene (reference sequence). There are 13 residues in the CDR3. CDR3 protein: CASSRTELGELFF. The CDR3 DNA follows: TGTGCCAGCAGTCGGACAGAACTGGGGGAGCTGTTTTTT.

This chain joins TRBV7-2 and TRBJ2-2, with 9 bases that match TRBD1. Germline assignment: CDR1 SGHTA and CDR2 FQGNSA. Germline trimming cut 5 bases from V and 6 bases from J; bases unmatched to any gene: 10. The CDR3 extends over 16 amino acids. The DNA of the CDR3 is TGTGCCAGCAGCCTGACGGGACAGGGAAATTCCGGGGAGCTGTTTTTT. Translated: CASSLTGQGNSGELFF.

The chain is built from TRBV12-3 or TRBV12-4 and TRBJ2-2; TRBD1 aligns across 7 bases. Unmatched junction bases numbered 4, after V lost 6 bases and J lost 6 bases. The CDR3 length is 13 residues. CDR3 in amino acids: CASSRTGAGELFF. DNA of the CDR3: TGTGCCAGCAGCCGAACAGGGGCCGGGGAGCTGTTTTTT.